This T cell receptor (beta chain) was documented in a study of shared clonotypes between healthy human individuals. Some clones are missing from TCRdb's copy, which holds only in-frame ones; the method was immunoSEQ multiplex PCR. This sample has about 820,000 clones; around 93% occur once, and the top ten carry under 30%. Trimming at V came to 7 bases and at J to 6 bases, leaving 5 bases not matched to a gene. The germline CDR1 and CDR2 sequences are MNHNS and SASEGT. This CDR3 is built from 12 residues. In the naive CD8 group, cells lacked CD45RO and were positively selected for CCR7, so terminally differentiated effector memory CD45RA+ cells were left out.

Input material: naive CD8+ T cells sorted from blood. The TCR comes from a man under 40 in good health. The chain combines TRBV6-1 with TRBJ2-7; TRBD1 matches 8 bases. DNA of the CDR3: TGTGCCAGCACTCAGGGGGCCTCCGAGCAGTACTTC. Its translation is CASTQGASEQYF.